This is a list of T cell receptor beta chains from one sample in a study of shared clonotypes between healthy human individuals. Profiling relied on immunoSEQ multiplex PCR, and the TCRdb table lists in-frame clones only, not all of them. Of roughly 720,000 clones in the sample, about 92% are singletons; the top ten hold around a third. The sequenced sample consisted of memory CD8+ T cells from PBMCs. The receptors derive from a man between 18 and 35 years old in good health. Some clones in this sample may be carry-over from other donors' samples. CDR3s include the opening cysteine and the closing phenylalanine or tryptophan. The order of the fields is clone size, J gene, V gene, D gene, CDR3 DNA, CDR3 protein. D genes are given only for firm matches. The listing skips clone size in some rows; elsewhere it reads once, few, many or a size class.

once TRBJ1-2 TRBV5-4 . TGTGCCAGCAGCTTGTGGGCAGGGTTGGATAGTGGCTACACCTTC CASSLWAGLDSGYTF
. TRBJ2-1 TRBV5-1 TRBD2 TGCGCCAGCAGCCCTCTTCAGCGGGGGCCGGGGAATGAGCAGTTCTTC CASSPLQRGPGNEQFF
. TRBJ1-2 TRBV27 TRBD1 TGTGCCAGCAGTGACCCCGGGACAGGGCACTATGGCTACACCTTC CASSDPGTGHYGYTF
. TRBJ2-7 TRBV5-6 . TGTGCCAGCAGCGTCGGAGGGAAAATCGCCGAGCAGTACTTC CASSVGGKIAEQYF
. TRBJ2-7 TRBV4-2 TRBD1 TGTGCCAGCAGCCCGGGACAGGGGGCGGCTTACGAGCAGTACTTC CASSPGQGAAYEQYF
. TRBJ2-7 TRBV7-6 TRBD2 TGTGCCAGCAGCAAATCTAGCGGAACTTACGAGCAGTACTTC CASSKSSGTYEQYF
. TRBJ2-7 TRBV6-5 TRBD1 TGTGCCAGCAACCGGGACAGCTCCTACGAGCAGTACTTC CASNRDSSYEQYF
. TRBJ2-7 TRBV10-1 . TGCGCCAGCAGCGCGGACAGTTCCTACGAGCAGTACTTC CASSADSSYEQYF
. TRBJ1-4 TRBV28 . TGTGCCCGCAGTTTTATTTTGGGGTCGGACTTGGGGGGGCTGTTTTTT CARSFILGSDLGGLFF
. TRBJ2-7 TRBV10-1 . TGCGCCAGCAGTGATAGGGTAACGGCCCGGACCTACGAGCAGTACTTC CASSDRVTARTYEQYF
. TRBJ1-3 TRBV29-1 . TGCAGCGTTCGGACCTCTGGAAACACCATATATTTT CSVRTSGNTIYF
. TRBJ1-4 TRBV19 . TGTGCCAGTAGTATCGCGGGAGAAAAACTGTTTTTT CASSIAGEKLFF
few TRBJ1-1 TRBV7-9 . TGTGCCTCCCGATTGGGGAACACTGAAGCTTTCTTT CASRLGNTEAFF
. TRBJ1-2 TRBV7-8 TRBD1 TGTGCCAGCAGCTTAGATCGGACAGGGACTGTTGGCTACACCTTC CASSLDRTGTVGYTF
. TRBJ2-1 TRBV7-3 . TGTGCCAGCAGCCAACACGGGAGATACTCCTACAATGAGCAGTTCTTC CASSQHGRYSYNEQFF
. TRBJ2-7 TRBV28 . TGTGCCAGCAGTTTACCCGGCAGGGTTACCTACGAGCAGTACTTC CASSLPGRVTYEQYF
. TRBJ2-2 TRBV19 TRBD2 TGTGCCAGTAGTCTACAGGGACTAGTCGGCGGGGAGCTGTTTTTT CASSLQGLVGGELFF
. TRBJ2-3 TRBV4-2 . TGTGCCAGCAGCCAAAAAGGGTGGGATACGCAGTATTTT CASSQKGWDTQYF
. TRBJ2-5 TRBV4-1 . TGCGCCAGCAGCCCGGAGGCATTCGGGACCCAGTACTTC CASSPEAFGTQYF
once TRBJ1-2 TRBV5-6 TRBD1 TGTGCCAGCAGCGGGACAGTTAACTATGGCTACACCTTC CASSGTVNYGYTF
. TRBJ2-7 TRBV6-5 TRBD1 TGTGCCAGCGGCCCCACCCAGGGGGCGGCCTACGAGCAGTACTTC CASGPTQGAAYEQYF
. TRBJ2-3 TRBV27 . TGTGCCAGCAGTCCTACTCTGGTTAGCACAGATACGCAGTATTTT CASSPTLVSTDTQYF
. TRBJ1-5 TRBV29-1 TRBD1 TGCAGCGTTGTGACAGGGTACAATCAGCCCCAGCATTTT CSVVTGYNQPQHF
. TRBJ2-5 TRBV9 TRBD1 TGTGCCAGCAGCGTAGTCCCGGACAGGGGTCAAGAGACCCAGTACTTC CASSVVPDRGQETQYF
. TRBJ2-5 TRBV7-8 TRBD1 TGTGCCAGCAGCTTACCCCCCAGACAGGGGGTGTTGGAGACCCAGTACTTC CASSLPPRQGVLETQYF
. TRBJ2-6 TRBV9 . TGTGCCAGCGATATCGGGTACAAACAAAGTCGGGCCAACGTCCTGACTTTC CASDIGYKQSRANVLTF
. TRBJ2-7 TRBV7-8 . TGTGCCAGCAGCTTAGCCGTCCGGGGCGTAGTTTACGAGCAGTACTTC CASSLAVRGVVYEQYF
. TRBJ2-1 TRBV29-1 . TGCAGCGTTGAAGGGGTGGGCTACAATGAGCAGTTCTTC CSVEGVGYNEQFF
. TRBJ1-6 TRBV7-8 . TGTGCCAGCAGCTTAAAACGCGACCCAACGTTTCGGAATTCACCCCTCCACTTT CASSLKRDPTFRNSPLHF
few TRBJ1-2 TRBV27 . TGTGCCAGCAGCCCCGACAGTGACTATGGCTACACCTTC CASSPDSDYGYTF
. TRBJ2-5 TRBV7-3 . TGTGCCAGCAGCCAAGGGGAGGTCCCCCTCGAGACCCAGTACTTC CASSQGEVPLETQYF
. TRBJ2-3 TRBV28 . TGTGCCAGCAGTTTGGAGTACGGCACAGATACGCAGTATTTT CASSLEYGTDTQYF
. TRBJ2-1 TRBV28 . TGTGCCAGCAGTTTGCAGCGGAGCTCCTACAATGAGCAGTTCTTC CASSLQRSSYNEQFF
. TRBJ1-5 TRBV27 . TGTGCCAGCAGTCCGCTAGCCGACAGCAATCAGCCCCAGCATTTT CASSPLADSNQPQHF
. TRBJ2-7 TRBV19 TRBD1 TGTGCCAGTAGTACCAAGGGGGCGCGGGACGAGCAGTACTTC CASSTKGARDEQYF
. TRBJ2-7 TRBV7-9 TRBD1 TGTGCCAGCAGCCCCCGACAGGGGTACGACGAGCAGTACTTC CASSPRQGYDEQYF
. TRBJ2-1 TRBV28 TRBD2 TGTGCCAGCAGTTTCGGGACTAGCGGGCCCGAGAGCTCCTACAATGAGCAGTTCTTC CASSFGTSGPESSYNEQFF
. TRBJ2-7 TRBV15 . TGTGCCACCAGCAGATCTACGCTGGACGAGCAGTACTTC CATSRSTLDEQYF
. TRBJ2-2 TRBV27 . TGTGCCAGCGGTGAGGTCACCGGGGAGCTGTTTTTT CASGEVTGELFF
once TRBJ2-3 TRBV9 TRBD2 TGTGCCAGCAGCGTAGAGGCTAGCGGGGCTAGCACAGATACGCAGTATTTT CASSVEASGASTDTQYF
. TRBJ2-1 TRBV6-4 TRBD2 TGTGCCAGCAGTCGGGGGGAGCGGGAAAACGATGAGCAGTTCTTC CASSRGERENDEQFF
. TRBJ1-5 TRBV27 . TGTGCCAGCAGTTCCTACTTGAATCAGCCCCAGCATTTT CASSSYLNQPQHF
few TRBJ1-1 TRBV4-3 . TGCGCCAGCAGCCAAAAAATGAACACTGAAGCTTTCTTT CASSQKMNTEAFF